The 21 T cell receptor beta chains listed next were all sequenced from one sample in a study of blood T cells in healthy people across ages. Then a second PCR, running roughly 7 to 11 cycles, was carried out with a sample-barcoded 5' primer and a J-beta primer mix. TCRdb recomputed calls from the 5' RACE reads with MiXCR, one row per CDR3 protein. The sample holds about 1.8 million distinct CDR3 sequences, around 50% seen once. Sequenced: blood. The receptors stem from a woman aged 35 to 49 in good health.

The chain is built from TRBV4-3 and TRBJ2-1, with 9 bases identical to TRBD1. With 4 bases clipped from V and 10 bases from J, the junction kept 11 bases outside the gene matches. Germline loops: CDR1 LGHNA, CDR2 YSLEER. This CDR3 comprises 15 residues. The CDR3 is CASSPRPGQGSEQFF. CDR3 DNA sequence: TGCGCCAGCAGCCCGCGACCGGGACAGGGTAGCGAGCAGTTCTTC.

This clonotype was seen only a few times. The chain couples TRBV29-1 to TRBJ2-5, with D uncertain. The V gene lost 6 bases and the J gene lost 2 bases, with 13 bases spanning the gap. The CDR3 consists of 13 residues. Germline CDR1 reads SQVTM; CDR2 reads ANQGSEA. CDR3 bases: TGCAGCGTGGGCCGGGCCTCACAAGAGACCCAGTACTTC. Translation: CSVGRASQETQYF.

This rearrangement joins TRBV6-6 to TRBJ2-7, with 10 nucleotides matching TRBD1. The CDR3 loop spans 16 amino acids. Trimming took 4 bases from V and 1 from J; bases not matched to a gene: 7. CDR1 and CDR2 from the germline V gene are MNHNY and SVGAGI (reference sequence). The CDR3 region has the DNA TGTGCCAGCAGTTCCCTTGGGGACAGGGGTTCCTACGAGCAGTACTTC. The encoded protein is CASSSLGDRGSYEQYF.

This clonotype appeared a few times. This chain uses TRBV6-6 with TRBJ2-1; D is unresolved. V gave up 2 bases and J gave up 2 bases, with 10 bases separating them. The CDR3 runs to 15 residues. Germline V gives CDR1 MNHNY, CDR2 SVGAGI (reference sequence). The CDR3 reads CASSYGKVAYNEQFF. In nucleotides, the CDR3 is TGTGCCAGCAGTTACGGGAAGGTCGCCTACAATGAGCAGTTCTTC.

J is TRBJ2-3 and V is TRBV5-1, with D perhaps matching TRBD1 (6 bases). The V gene lost 3 bases and the J gene lost 0 bases, with 11 bases spanning the gap. This CDR3 has 15 amino acids. Germline lookup yields CDR1 SGHRS and CDR2 YFSETQ. CDR3: CASSYDRSSTDTQYF. In nucleotides, the CDR3 is TGCGCCAGCAGCTATGACAGGTCAAGCACAGATACGCAGTATTTT.

The rearrangement links TRBV7-2 to TRBJ2-1; 8 bases fit TRBD2. This CDR3 is 17 amino acids long. CDR1 SGHTA and CDR2 FQGNSA come from the germline V gene. After removal of 1 base from V and 1 base from J, the junction contained 6 bases not matched to a gene. The CDR3: CASSLGRVAGSYNEQFF. The CDR3, as DNA: TGTGCCAGCAGCTTAGGTCGGGTAGCGGGGTCCTACAATGAGCAGTTCTTC.

CDR3 bases: TGCGCCAGCAGCCGATCCTGGGCTGCGGGGGGGCTTCGTGAGACCCAGTACTTC. This codes for CASSRSWAAGGLRETQYF. This rearrangement joins TRBV5-1 to TRBJ2-5; the match to TRBD2 covers 9 bases. Trimming cost V 4 bases and J 5 bases; bases outside gene matches: 18. The germline V gene has CDR1 SGHRS and CDR2 YFSETQ. This CDR3 is built from 18 residues. Filled out from reference TRBV5-1 and TRBJ2-5, the complete variable domain reads KAGVTQTPRYLIKTRGQQVTLSCSPISGHRSVSWYQQTPGQGLQFLFEYFSETQRNKGNFPGRFSGRQFSNSRSEMNVSTLELGDSALYLCASSRSWAAGGLRETQYFGPGTRLLVL.

The chain's CDR3 is CASSLSGGAIREQFF. The CDR3 nucleotides read TGTGCCAGCAGCTTAAGCGGGGGGGCCATTAGAGAGCAGTTCTTC. This rearrangement joins TRBV7-2 to TRBJ2-1; the match to TRBD2 covers 10 bases. Trimming at V came to 2 bases and at J to 10 bases, leaving 8 bases not matched to a gene. CDR1 is SGHTA, CDR2 FQGNSA, per germline. This CDR3 contains 15 residues.

V is TRBV5-1 and J is TRBJ1-1; TRBD1 aligns across 9 bases. Germline values: CDR1 SGHRS, CDR2 YFSETQ. J lost 1 base, V lost 4 bases, and 8 bases had no gene match. CDR3 length equals 16 residues. CDR3 DNA: TGCGCCAGCAGCCCCGGGACAGGGACGAAGAACACTGAAGCTTTCTTT. Translating gives CASSPGTGTKNTEAFF.

This clonotype was picked up one time. The chain is built from TRBV29-1 and TRBJ2-5, with D possibly TRBD2 on 7 matching bases. The CDR3 consists of 17 residues. Germline CDR1 SQVTM, CDR2 ANQGSEA. V lost 3 bases, J lost 1 base, and 21 bases lay in between. DNA of the CDR3: TGCAGCGTTGAGGCGCGGGGAGAGGGGGGGGCCCAAGAGACCCAGTACTTC. It yields the protein CSVEARGEGGAQETQYF.

In DNA, the CDR3 is TGTGCCAGCAGCCAGGGGAAGGGCAGGCCCCATCAGCCCCAGCATTTT. Protein: CASSQGKGRPHQPQHF. The chain joins TRBV7-2 to TRBJ1-5, with TRBD1 as a possible D gene (6 bases). CDR1 is SGHTA, CDR2 FQGNSA, per germline. CDR3 size: 16 residues. The V and J ends lost 5 bases and 5 bases respectively, with 19 bases between them.

Note on this clonotype: A single base separates this from a much larger clone, so it may be a read error. V gene TRBV28 combines with J gene TRBJ2-7; D gene unclear. CDR1 is MDHEN, CDR2 SYDVKM, per germline. The germline V and J ends were trimmed by 6 bases and 5 bases, with 11 bases remaining between them. This CDR3 comprises 12 residues. Here the CDR3 reads CASSPPTDEQYF. DNA of the CDR3: TGTGCCAGCAGCCCCCCGACCGACGAGCAGTACTTC.

This chain links TRBV29-1 with TRBJ2-1; 7 nucleotides match TRBD2. CDR3 length equals 13 residues. Germline V gene sequence: CDR1 SQVTM, CDR2 ANQGSEA. Trimming took 5 bases from V and 3 from J; bases not matched to a gene: 4. The CDR3 DNA reads as TGCAGCGTTTATGGGGGGGACTACAATGAGCAGTTCTTC. The encoded protein is CSVYGGDYNEQFF.

The chain is built from TRBV20-1 and TRBJ2-7; 7 positions match TRBD2. The assigned J gene may be wrong: the sequence end matches TRBJ2-5 better. Germline loops: CDR1 DFQATT, CDR2 SNEGSKA (reference sequence). The CDR3 length is 13 residues. Here the CDR3 reads CSASAGGGETQYF. The CDR3 bases are TGCAGTGCCTCTGCCGGGGGAGGGGAGACCCAGTACTTC.

This clonotype was observed a handful of times. This chain uses TRBV13 with TRBJ2-4, with 8 bases that match TRBD1. The V gene's germline CDR1 is PRHDT and CDR2 FYEKMQ (reference sequence). With 5 bases clipped from V and 5 bases from J, the junction kept 8 bases outside the gene matches. The CDR3 is 15 amino acids. The CDR3 region has the DNA TGTGCCAGCAGCCAGGACAGGGCTCGGGAAAACATTCAGTACTTC. It translates to CASSQDRARENIQYF. Full variable domain (outside the CDR3, taken from reference TRBV13 and TRBJ2-4): AAGVIQSPRHLIKEKRETATLKCYPIPRHDTVYWYQQGPGQDPQFLISFYEKMQSDKGSIPDRFSAQQFSDYHSELNMSSLELGDSALYFCASSQDRARENIQYFGAGTRLSVL.

V and J are TRBV5-1 and TRBJ1-2, with TRBD1 as a possible D gene (5 bases). Trimming took 3 bases from V and 7 from J, leaving 19 bases between them. Germline V gene lookup returns CDR1 SGHRS and CDR2 YFSETQ. The CDR3 runs 15 residues. In nucleotides, the CDR3 is TGCGCCAGCAGCTCCGTCCTCAATTCCGGGGGTGGCTACACCTTC. This translates into CASSSVLNSGGGYTF.

This clonotype was seen only a few times. V and J are TRBV4-1 and TRBJ2-7; the D gene is possibly TRBD1 (6 bases). The CDR3 runs to 14 residues. Germline CDR1 reads MGHRA; CDR2 reads YSYEKL. V gave up 3 bases and J gave up 0 bases, with 9 bases separating them. CDR3 nucleotides: TGCGCCAGCAGCCACGGACAGTTCTCCTACGAGCAGTACTTC. The encoded protein is CASSHGQFSYEQYF.

Only one count was recorded for this clonotype. This chain uses TRBV20-1 with TRBJ2-3, with a weak D call TRBD2 (6 bases). The CDR3 consists of 11 residues. V was clipped by 5 bases and J by 9 bases, with 12 bases between them. CDR1 is DFQATT and CDR2 is SNEGSKA in the germline V gene (reference sequence). Here the CDR3 DNA reads TGCAGTGCTGTCCCGGGAGCAACGCAGTATTTT. Protein: CSAVPGATQYF.

The chain carries TRBV20-1 and TRBJ2-5; unclear D gene. Germline CDR1 is DFQATT and CDR2 is SNEGSKA (reference sequence). Trimming stripped 3 bases from V and 11 bases from J, with 16 bases between. The length of the CDR3 is 12 residues. The chain's CDR3 is CSASMVSAVQYF. CDR3 bases: TGCAGTGCTAGTATGGTCAGTGCAGTGCAGTACTTC.

The chain combines TRBV20-1 with TRBJ2-5; 16 nucleotides line up with TRBD2. Germline V CDR1 and CDR2: DFQATT, SNEGSKA (reference sequence). The V segment lost 5 bases and the J segment 4 bases; nucleotides outside the gene matches: 4. CDR3 length: 15 amino acids. This CDR3 reads CSAFGTSGGAETQYF. CDR3 DNA: TGCAGTGCTTTTGGGACTAGCGGGGGGGCAGAGACCCAGTACTTC.

There are a few counts of this clonotype. The V and J genes are TRBV5-1 and TRBJ2-3; 10 nucleotides match TRBD2. This CDR3 comprises 17 residues. Trimming removed 4 bases from V and 1 base from J; junction bases left unmatched: 9. Germline assignment: CDR1 SGHRS and CDR2 YFSETQ. The CDR3 bases are TGCGCCAGCAGCCCGGGACTAGCGCCCAGCGGCACAGATACGCAGTATTTT. Residues: CASSPGLAPSGTDTQYF.